This record concerns one T cell receptor (beta chain) sequence. This record belongs to a study of beta chain features in type 1 diabetes. Germline V gene data show CDR1 as SGHVS and CDR2 as FQNEAQ. V was clipped by 1 base and J by 0 bases, with 4 bases between them. This CDR3 has 13 residues. cDNA synthesis used the whole RNA isolate, giving expressed TCRB sequences. Average reads for naive, central memory and regulatory T cell samples were roughly 3.5 million. TCRdb's copy holds only in-frame clones and misses some; the assay was immunoSEQ multiplex PCR. Of 150,000 or so clones listed, roughly 10% are singletons.

The J gene is TRBJ2-7, the V gene TRBV7-8; no definite D call. Input material: central memory CD4+ T cells from blood. The source of this sequence is a woman in her thirties or forties in good health. The CDR3 region has the DNA TGTGCCAGCAGCTTAGTAGCCTCCTACGAGCAGTACTTC. Encoded protein: CASSLVASYEQYF.